The clone carrying this T cell receptor (beta chain) was counted a few times. This sample stems from a study of CD8+CD57+ T cells in acquired aplastic anemia. The V end was cut by 6 bases, the J end by 8 bases, with 10 bases between. There are 11 residues in the CDR3. In germline, CDR1 is SNHLY, CDR2 FYNNEI. Flow cytometry had shown expanded CD8+CD57+ cells in the patients chosen for sequencing. Researchers used genomic DNA as the template to profile TCR beta VDJ and CDR3. TCRdb analysed the reads with MiXCR anew, one entry per CDR3 protein. The sample includes more than 150,000 distinct CDR3 sequences, more than 45% of them seen just once.

The specimen sequenced was sorted CD4+, CD8+, or CD8+CD57+ T cells (not recorded which) from PBMCs. This clonotype was sampled from a human donor with aplastic anemia. The chain is built from TRBV2 and TRBJ1-2, with unresolved D. CDR3 sequence reads: CASREGFGYTF. The CDR3, as DNA: TGTGCCAGCAGAGAGGGATTCGGCTACACCTTC.